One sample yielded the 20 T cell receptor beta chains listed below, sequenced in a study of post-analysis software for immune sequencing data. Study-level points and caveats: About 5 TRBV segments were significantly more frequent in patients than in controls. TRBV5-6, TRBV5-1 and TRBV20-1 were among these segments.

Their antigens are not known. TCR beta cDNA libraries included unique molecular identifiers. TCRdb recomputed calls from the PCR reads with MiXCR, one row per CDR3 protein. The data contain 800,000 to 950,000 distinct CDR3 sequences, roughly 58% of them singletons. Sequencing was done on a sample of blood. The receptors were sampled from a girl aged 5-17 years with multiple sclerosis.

Here the CDR3 DNA reads TGTGCCAGCAATACAGGGATCGATAAAGCGTACACTGAAGCTTTCTTT. It is translated as CASNTGIDKAYTEAFF. The chain links TRBV2 to TRBJ1-1; possible D gene TRBD1, 6 bases. The CDR3 extends over 16 amino acids. CDR1 and CDR2 (germline): SNHLY, FYNNEI. Trimming removed 7 bases at V and 3 bases at J, with 21 bases between.

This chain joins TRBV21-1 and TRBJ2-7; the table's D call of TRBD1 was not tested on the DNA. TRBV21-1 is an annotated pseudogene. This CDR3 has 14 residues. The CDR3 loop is CASSRDRSYYEQYF. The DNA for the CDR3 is TGTGCCAGCAGCCGGGACAGGTCCTACTACGAGCAGTACTTC.

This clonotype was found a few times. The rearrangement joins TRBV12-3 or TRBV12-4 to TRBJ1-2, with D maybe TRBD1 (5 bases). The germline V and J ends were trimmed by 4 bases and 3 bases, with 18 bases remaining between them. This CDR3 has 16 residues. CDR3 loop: CASSYPWGREDYGYTF. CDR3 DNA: TGTGCCAGCAGTTACCCGTGGGGCAGGGAGGACTATGGCTACACCTTC.

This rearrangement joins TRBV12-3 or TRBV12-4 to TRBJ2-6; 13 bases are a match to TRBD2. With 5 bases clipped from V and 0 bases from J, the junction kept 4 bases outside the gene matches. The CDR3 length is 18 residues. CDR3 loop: CASSPGLAGDSGANVLTF. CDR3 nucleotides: TGTGCCAGCAGTCCAGGACTAGCGGGAGACTCTGGGGCCAACGTCCTGACTTTC.

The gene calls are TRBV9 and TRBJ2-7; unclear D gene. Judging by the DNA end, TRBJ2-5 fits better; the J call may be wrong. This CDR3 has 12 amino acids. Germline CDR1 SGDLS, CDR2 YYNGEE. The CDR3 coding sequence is TGTGCCAGCAGCGTAAATGAAGAGACCCAGTACTTC. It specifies CASSVNEETQYF.

CDR3 protein: CASSQDTANYGYTF. The CDR3 DNA is TGTGCCAGCAGCCAAGATACCGCTAACTATGGCTACACCTTC. The chain couples TRBV4-2 to TRBJ1-2; D gene uncertain. The CDR3 has 14 amino acids. Per germline, CDR1 LGHNA and CDR2 YNFKEQ. Deletions cut 0 bases from V and 0 bases from J, with 5 bases between.

CDR3 bases: TGTGCCAGCACCAACCGCCCGGCTAGCGGGAGGGCCTACGAGCAGTACTTC. It codes for CASTNRPASGRAYEQYF. This chain connects TRBV6-1 to TRBJ2-7, with 12 positions matching TRBD2. The CDR3 length is 17 residues. J was trimmed by 2 bases and V by 7 bases; bases with no gene match: 12. Germline-derived CDR1 and CDR2 are MNHNS and SASEGT.

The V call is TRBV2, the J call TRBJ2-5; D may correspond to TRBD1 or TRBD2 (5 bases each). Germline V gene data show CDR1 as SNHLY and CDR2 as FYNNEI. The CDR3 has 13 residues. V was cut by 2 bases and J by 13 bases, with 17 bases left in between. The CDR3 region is CASSERGVQGRYF. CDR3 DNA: TGTGCCAGCAGTGAAAGAGGGGTTCAAGGACGGTACTTC.

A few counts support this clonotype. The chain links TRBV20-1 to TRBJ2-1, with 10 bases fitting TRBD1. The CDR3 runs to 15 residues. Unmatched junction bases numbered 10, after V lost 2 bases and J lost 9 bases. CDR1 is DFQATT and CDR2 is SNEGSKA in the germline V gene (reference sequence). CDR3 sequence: CSARSRTGGRGEQFF. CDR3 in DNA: TGCAGTGCTAGATCCCGGACAGGGGGGAGAGGTGAGCAGTTCTTC.

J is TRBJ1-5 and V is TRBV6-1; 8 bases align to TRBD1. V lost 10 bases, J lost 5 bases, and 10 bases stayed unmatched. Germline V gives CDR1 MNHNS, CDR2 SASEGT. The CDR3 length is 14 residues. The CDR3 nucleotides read TGTGCCACCATGGGGGGACAGGTCGATCAGCCCCAGCATTTT. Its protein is CATMGGQVDQPQHF.

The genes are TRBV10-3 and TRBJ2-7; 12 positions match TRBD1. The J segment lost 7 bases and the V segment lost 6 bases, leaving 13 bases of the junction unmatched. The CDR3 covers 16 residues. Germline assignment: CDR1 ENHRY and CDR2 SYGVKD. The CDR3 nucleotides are TGTGCCATCAGAACTCCGGGACAGGGGGCGACGTGGGAGCAGTACTTC. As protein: CAIRTPGQGATWEQYF.

CDR3 loop: CASSRGTSNYGYTF. CDR3 nucleotide sequence: TGTGCCAGCAGCCGTGGGACCTCTAACTATGGCTACACCTTC. This chain uses TRBV7-9 with TRBJ1-2, with D perhaps TRBD1 (5 bases). The germline gives CDR1 SEHNR, CDR2 FQNEAQ (reference sequence). The V end lost 5 bases, the J end lost 0 bases, and 10 bases lay between the germline ends. The CDR3 totals 14 residues. Complete variable domain (other parts from reference TRBV7-9 and TRBJ1-2): DTGVSQNPRHKITKRGQNVTFRCDPISEHNRLYWYRQTLGQGPEFLTYFQNEAQLEKSRLLSDRFSAERPKGSFSTLEIQRTEQGDSAMYLCASSRGTSNYGYTFGSGTRLTVV.

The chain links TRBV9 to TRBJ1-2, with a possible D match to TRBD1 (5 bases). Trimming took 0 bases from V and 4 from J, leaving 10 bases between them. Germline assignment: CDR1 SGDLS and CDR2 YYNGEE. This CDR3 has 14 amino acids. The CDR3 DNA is TGTGCCAGCAGCGTAGATTCAGGGTCCTATGGCTACACCTTC. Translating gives CASSVDSGSYGYTF.

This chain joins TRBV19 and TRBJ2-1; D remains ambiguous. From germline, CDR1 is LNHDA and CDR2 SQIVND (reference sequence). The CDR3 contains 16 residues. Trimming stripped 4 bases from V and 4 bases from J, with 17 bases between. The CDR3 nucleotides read TGTGCCAGTAGTACTCGGGCCGAGGTCCCATACAATGAGCAGTTCTTC. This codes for CASSTRAEVPYNEQFF.

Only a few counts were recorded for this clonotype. The CDR3 DNA reads as TGCGCCAGCAGCTGGGGACTAGCGGGAGGGGCCAAAAACATTCAGTACTTC. This translates into CASSWGLAGGAKNIQYF. V is TRBV5-1 and J is TRBJ2-4; TRBD2 matches at 16 bases. The CDR3 consists of 17 residues. Trimming removed 3 bases from V and 1 base from J; junction bases left unmatched: 1. Per germline, CDR1 SGHRS and CDR2 YFSETQ.

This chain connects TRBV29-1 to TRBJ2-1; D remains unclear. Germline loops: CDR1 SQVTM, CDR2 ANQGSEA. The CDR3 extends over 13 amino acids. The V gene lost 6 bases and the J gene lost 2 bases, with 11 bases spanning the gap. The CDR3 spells CSVREDAYNEQFF. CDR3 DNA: TGCAGCGTACGAGAGGACGCCTACAATGAGCAGTTCTTC.

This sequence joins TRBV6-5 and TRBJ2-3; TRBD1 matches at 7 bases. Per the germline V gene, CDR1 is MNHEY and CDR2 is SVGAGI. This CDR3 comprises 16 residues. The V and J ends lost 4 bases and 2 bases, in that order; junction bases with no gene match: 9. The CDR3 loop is CASSSRFTGDTDTQYF. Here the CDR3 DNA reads TGTGCCAGCAGTTCCCGGTTCACAGGGGACACAGATACGCAGTATTTT.

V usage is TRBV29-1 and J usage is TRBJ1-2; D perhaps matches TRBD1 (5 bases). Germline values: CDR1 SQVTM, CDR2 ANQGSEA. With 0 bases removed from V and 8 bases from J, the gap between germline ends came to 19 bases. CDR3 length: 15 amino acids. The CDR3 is CSVEDSSRQGGGYTF. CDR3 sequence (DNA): TGCAGCGTTGAAGATAGTTCTAGGCAGGGAGGCGGCTACACCTTC.

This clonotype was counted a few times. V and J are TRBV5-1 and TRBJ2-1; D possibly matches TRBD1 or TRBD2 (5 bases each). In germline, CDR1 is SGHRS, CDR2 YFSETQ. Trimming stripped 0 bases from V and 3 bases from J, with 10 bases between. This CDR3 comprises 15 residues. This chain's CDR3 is CASSLAGDLYNEQFF. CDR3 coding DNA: TGCGCCAGCAGCTTGGCTGGGGACCTCTACAATGAGCAGTTCTTC. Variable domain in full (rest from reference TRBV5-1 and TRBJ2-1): KAGVTQTPRYLIKTRGQQVTLSCSPISGHRSVSWYQQTPGQGLQFLFEYFSETQRNKGNFPGRFSGRQFSNSRSEMNVSTLELGDSALYLCASSLAGDLYNEQFFGPGTRLTVL.

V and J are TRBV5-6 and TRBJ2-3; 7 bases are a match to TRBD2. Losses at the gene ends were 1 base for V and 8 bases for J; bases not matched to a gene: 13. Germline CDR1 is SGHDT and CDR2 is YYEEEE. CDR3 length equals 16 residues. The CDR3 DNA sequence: TGTGCCAGCAGCTTGTTTACTAGCGCAATAAGGCCTACGCAGTATTTT. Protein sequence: CASSLFTSAIRPTQYF.